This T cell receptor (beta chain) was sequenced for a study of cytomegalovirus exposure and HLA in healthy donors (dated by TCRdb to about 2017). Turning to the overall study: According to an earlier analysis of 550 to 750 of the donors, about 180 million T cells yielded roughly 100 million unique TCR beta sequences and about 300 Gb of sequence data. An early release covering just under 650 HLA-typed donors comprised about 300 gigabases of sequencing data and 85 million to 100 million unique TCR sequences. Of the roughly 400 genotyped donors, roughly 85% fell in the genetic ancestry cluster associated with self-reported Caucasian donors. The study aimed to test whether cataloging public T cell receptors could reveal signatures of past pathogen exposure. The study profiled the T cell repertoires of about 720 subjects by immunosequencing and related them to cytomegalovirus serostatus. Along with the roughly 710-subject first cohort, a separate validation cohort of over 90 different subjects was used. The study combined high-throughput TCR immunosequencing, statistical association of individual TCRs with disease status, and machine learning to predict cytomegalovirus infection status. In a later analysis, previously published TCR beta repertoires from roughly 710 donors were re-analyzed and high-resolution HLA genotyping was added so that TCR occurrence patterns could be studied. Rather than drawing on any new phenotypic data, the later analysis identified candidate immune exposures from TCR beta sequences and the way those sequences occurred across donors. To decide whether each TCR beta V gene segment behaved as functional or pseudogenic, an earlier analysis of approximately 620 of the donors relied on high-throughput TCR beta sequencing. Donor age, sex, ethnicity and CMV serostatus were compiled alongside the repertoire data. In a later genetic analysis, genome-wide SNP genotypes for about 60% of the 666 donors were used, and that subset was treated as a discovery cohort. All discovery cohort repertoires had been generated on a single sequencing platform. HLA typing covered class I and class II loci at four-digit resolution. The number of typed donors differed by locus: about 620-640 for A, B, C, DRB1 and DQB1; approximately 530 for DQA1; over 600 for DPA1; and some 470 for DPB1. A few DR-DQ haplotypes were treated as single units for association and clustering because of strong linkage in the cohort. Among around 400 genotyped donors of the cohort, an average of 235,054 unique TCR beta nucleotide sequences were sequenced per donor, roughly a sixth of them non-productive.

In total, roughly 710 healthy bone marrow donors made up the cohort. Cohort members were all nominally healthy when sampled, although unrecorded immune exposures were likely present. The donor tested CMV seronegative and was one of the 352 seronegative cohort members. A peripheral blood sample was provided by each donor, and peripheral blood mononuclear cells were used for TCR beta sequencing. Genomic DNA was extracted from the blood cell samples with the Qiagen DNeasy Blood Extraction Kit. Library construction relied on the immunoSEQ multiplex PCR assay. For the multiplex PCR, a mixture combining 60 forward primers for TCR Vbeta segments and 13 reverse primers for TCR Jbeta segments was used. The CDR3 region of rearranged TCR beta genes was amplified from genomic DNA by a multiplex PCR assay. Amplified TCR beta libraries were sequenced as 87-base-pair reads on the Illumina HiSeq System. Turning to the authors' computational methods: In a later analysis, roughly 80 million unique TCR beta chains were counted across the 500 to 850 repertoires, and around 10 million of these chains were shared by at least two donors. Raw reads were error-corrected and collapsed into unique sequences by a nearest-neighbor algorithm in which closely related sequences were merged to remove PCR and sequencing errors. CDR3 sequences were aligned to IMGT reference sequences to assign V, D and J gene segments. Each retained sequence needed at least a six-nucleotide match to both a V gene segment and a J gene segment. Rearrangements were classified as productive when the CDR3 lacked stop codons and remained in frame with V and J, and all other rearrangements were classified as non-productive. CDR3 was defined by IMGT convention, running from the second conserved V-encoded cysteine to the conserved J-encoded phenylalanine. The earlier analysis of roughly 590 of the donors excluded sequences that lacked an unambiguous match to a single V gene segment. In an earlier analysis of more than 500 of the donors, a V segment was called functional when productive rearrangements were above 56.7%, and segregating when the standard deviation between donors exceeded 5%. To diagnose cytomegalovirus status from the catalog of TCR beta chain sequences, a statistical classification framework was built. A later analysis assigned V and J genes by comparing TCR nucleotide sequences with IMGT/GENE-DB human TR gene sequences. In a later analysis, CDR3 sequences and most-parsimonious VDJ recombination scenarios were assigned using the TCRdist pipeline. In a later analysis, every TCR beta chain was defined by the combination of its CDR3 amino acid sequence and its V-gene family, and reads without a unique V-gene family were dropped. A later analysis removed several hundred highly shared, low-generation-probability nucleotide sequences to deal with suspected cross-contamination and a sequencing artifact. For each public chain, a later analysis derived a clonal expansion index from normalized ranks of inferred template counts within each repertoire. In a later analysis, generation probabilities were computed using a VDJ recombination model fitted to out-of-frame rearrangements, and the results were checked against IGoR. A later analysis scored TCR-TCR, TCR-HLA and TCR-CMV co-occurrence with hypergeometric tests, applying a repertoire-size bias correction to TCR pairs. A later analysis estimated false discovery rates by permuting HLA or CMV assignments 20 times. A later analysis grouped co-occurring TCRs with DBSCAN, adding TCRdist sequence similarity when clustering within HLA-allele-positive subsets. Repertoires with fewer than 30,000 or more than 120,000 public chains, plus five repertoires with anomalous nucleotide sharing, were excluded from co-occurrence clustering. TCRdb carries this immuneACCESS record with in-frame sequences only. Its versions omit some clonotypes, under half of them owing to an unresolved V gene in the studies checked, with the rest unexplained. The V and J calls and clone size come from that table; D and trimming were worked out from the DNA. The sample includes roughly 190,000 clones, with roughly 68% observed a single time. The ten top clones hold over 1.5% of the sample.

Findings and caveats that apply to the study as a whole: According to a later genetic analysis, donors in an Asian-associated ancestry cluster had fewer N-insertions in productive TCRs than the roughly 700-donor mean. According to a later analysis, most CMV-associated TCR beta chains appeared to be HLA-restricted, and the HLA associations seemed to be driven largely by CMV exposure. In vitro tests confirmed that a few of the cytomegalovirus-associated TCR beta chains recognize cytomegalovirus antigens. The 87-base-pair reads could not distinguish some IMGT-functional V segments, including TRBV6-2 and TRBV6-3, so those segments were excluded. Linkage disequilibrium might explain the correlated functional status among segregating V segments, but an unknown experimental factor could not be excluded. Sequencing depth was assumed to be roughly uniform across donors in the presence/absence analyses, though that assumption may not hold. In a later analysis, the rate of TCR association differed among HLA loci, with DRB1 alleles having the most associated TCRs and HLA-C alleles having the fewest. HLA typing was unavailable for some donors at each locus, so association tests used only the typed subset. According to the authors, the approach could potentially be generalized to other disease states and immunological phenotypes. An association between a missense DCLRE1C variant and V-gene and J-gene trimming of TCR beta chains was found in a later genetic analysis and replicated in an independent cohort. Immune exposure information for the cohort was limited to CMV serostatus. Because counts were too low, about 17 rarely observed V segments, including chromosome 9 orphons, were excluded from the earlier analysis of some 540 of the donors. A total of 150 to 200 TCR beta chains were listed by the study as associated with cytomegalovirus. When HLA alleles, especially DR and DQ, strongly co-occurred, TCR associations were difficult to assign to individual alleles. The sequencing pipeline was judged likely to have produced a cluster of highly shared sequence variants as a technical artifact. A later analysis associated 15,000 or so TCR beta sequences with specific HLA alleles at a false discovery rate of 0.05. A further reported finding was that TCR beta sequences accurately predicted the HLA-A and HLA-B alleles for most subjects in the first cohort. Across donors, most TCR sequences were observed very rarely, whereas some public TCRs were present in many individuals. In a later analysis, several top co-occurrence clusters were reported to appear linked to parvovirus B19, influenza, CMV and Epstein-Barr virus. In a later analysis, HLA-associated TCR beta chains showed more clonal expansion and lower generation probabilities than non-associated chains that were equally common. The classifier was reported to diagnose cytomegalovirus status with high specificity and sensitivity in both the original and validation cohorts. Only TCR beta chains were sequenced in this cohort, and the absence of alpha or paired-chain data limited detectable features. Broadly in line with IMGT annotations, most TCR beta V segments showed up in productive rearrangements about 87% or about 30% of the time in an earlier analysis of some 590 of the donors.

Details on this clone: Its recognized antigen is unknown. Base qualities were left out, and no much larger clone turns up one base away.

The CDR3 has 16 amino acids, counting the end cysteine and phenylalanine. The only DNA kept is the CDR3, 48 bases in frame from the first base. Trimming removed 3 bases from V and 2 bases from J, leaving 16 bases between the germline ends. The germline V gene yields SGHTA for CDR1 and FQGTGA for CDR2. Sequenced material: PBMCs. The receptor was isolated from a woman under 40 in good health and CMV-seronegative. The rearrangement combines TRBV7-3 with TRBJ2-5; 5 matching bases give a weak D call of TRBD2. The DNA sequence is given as TGTGCCAGCAGCTTGGATCCCCGTTCGGGGCAAGAGACCCAGTACTTC. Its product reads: CASSLDPRSGQETQYF.